These 14 T cell receptor beta chains came from one sample sequenced in a study of metastatic and nonmetastatic thyroid tumors. Thyroid surgery had not been preceded by any treatment in any patient. TCRdb re-called clones from the PCR reads using MiXCR. Counted here are 32,000 or so clones, approximately 17% occurring once; the ten biggest clones make up around 6.6%. Sequencing was carried out using blood. Receptors were obtained from a male donor with papillary thyroid cancer or a benign thyroid nodule (not recorded which). Some clones in this sample may be carry-over from other donors' samples.

This clone was seen ten or more times. The chain joins TRBV19 to TRBJ1-4, with D unresolved. Looked up from germline, CDR1 is LNHDA and CDR2 is SQIVND (reference sequence). V lost 3 bases, J lost 8 bases, and 4 bases lay in between. This CDR3 is 11 amino acids long. The CDR3 nucleotides are TGTGCCAGTAGTATCCAGGAAAAACTGTTTTTT. Translating gives CASSIQEKLFF.

This clone was seen repeatedly, ten times or more. Here the CDR3 DNA reads TGTGCCAGCAGCACAGGGCGCTATGGCTACACCTTC. Translating it yields CASSTGRYGYTF. V usage is TRBV11-2 and J usage is TRBJ1-2; weak D call: TRBD1 (6 bases). There are 12 residues in the CDR3. In germline, CDR1 is SGHAT, CDR2 FQNNGV. The ends were cut back, 5 bases at V and 4 bases at J, with 8 bases in the middle.

A remark on this clone: The germline gene is not matched at one end of the junction; a read error may be the cause. The chain has TRBV9 and TRBJ2-5, with D perhaps assigned TRBD1 or TRBD2 (5 bases each). This CDR3 contains 14 residues. Germline assignment: CDR1 SGDLS and CDR2 YYNGEE. The CDR3 sequence: CATSPPGRTETQYF. For the CDR3, the DNA is TGTGCCACCAGCCCCCCGGGGCGGACGGAGACCCAGTACTTC.

This clone occurred many times. The chain is built from TRBV19 and TRBJ2-1, with a possible D match to TRBD1 (6 bases). V lost 11 bases to trimming and J lost 7 bases, with 21 bases between them. This CDR3 is 14 amino acids long. From germline, CDR1 is LNHDA and CDR2 SQIVND (reference sequence). The CDR3 DNA sequence: TGTGCCTGTATGGGCAGGGGCTTTGGGAATGAGCAGTTCTTC. This translates into CACMGRGFGNEQFF. Complete variable domain (other parts from reference TRBV19 and TRBJ2-1): DGGITQSPKYLFRKEGQNVTLSCEQNLNHDAMYWYRQDPGQGLRLIYYSQIVNDFQKGDIAEGYSVSREKKESFPLTVTSAQKNPTAFYLCACMGRGFGNEQFFGPGTRLTVL.

This clone was observed a handful of times. V is TRBV6-5 and J is TRBJ1-2; the D is unclear. The CDR3 is made up of 13 amino acids. Germline values: CDR1 MNHEY, CDR2 SVGAGI. V lost 6 bases and J 2 bases, leaving 10 bases between the germline ends. CDR3 loop: CASRSLGNYGYTF. DNA of the CDR3: TGTGCCAGCAGATCCCTAGGGAACTATGGCTACACCTTC.

This clone has only one observation. A read error may account for a junction end that differs from germline. The chain carries TRBV11-2 and TRBJ2-1; 10 nucleotides line up with TRBD2. The CDR3 loop spans 15 amino acids. CDR1 SGHAT and CDR2 FQNNGV come from the germline V gene. The CDR3 DNA reads as TGTGCCAGCAGCTTATCTAGCGGGGGTACCAATGATCAGTTCTTC. Its protein product is CASSLSSGGTNDQFF.

Within the sample, this clone is medium-sized. CDR3 amino acids: CATSAGREVNTEAFF. CDR3 nucleotides: TGTGCCACCAGTGCAGGGAGGGAGGTGAACACTGAAGCTTTCTTT. The genes are TRBV24-1 and TRBJ1-1, with a tentative D call TRBD1 (5 bases). Trimming cost V 5 bases and J 0 bases, with 12 bases left between them. The CDR3 loop spans 15 amino acids. Germline V gene lookup returns CDR1 KGHDR and CDR2 SFDVKD.

In this sample, this clone turned up many times. V gene TRBV28 combines with J gene TRBJ2-7; D is ambiguous. The CDR3 sequence is 12 residues long. Germline CDR1 and CDR2: MDHEN and SYDVKM. V lost 6 bases, J lost 3 bases, and 9 bases lay in between. The CDR3 nucleotides are TGTGCCAGCAGCTCAGGAGTCTACGAGCAGTACTTC. Amino acids: CASSSGVYEQYF.

In this sample, this clone turned up many times. The junction departs from the called germline gene at one end, perhaps through a read error. This chain uses TRBV20-1 with TRBJ1-4; D gene uncertain. The germline V gene encodes CDR1 DFQATT and CDR2 SNEGSKA (reference sequence). The length of the CDR3 is 13 residues. The CDR3 coding sequence is TGCAGTGCTGGGTTCGGGCGGAATGAAGAACTGTTTTTT. The encoded protein is CSAGFGRNEELFF.

This clone was seen repeatedly, ten times or more. The chain carries TRBV7-6 and TRBJ2-5, with D tentatively TRBD1 (6 bases). Germline values: CDR1 SGHVS, CDR2 FNYEAQ. The V end lost 5 bases, the J end lost 5 bases, and 9 bases lay between the germline ends. The CDR3 spans 12 residues. Written as DNA, the CDR3 is TGTGCCAGCAGCACCCAGGGGGAGACCCAGTACTTC. The encoded protein is CASSTQGETQYF.

This clone is classed as medium-sized. The chain uses TRBV6-1 and TRBJ2-7, with D unclear. The V and J ends lost 7 bases and 0 bases respectively, with 13 bases between them. Germline V gene data show CDR1 as MNHNS and CDR2 as SASEGT. CDR3 length equals 14 residues. CDR3 residues: CASKPAQISYEQYF. In nucleotides, the CDR3 is TGTGCCAGCAAGCCAGCTCAAATCTCCTACGAGCAGTACTTC.

V usage is TRBV5-1 and J usage is TRBJ2-3; 11 bases fit TRBD2. The V and J ends lost 0 bases and 1 base, in that order; junction bases with no gene match: 1. The CDR3 loop spans 16 amino acids. Germline V gene sequence: CDR1 SGHRS, CDR2 YFSETQ. The CDR3 loop reads CASSLETSGGTDTQYF. The CDR3 nucleotides read TGCGCCAGCAGCTTGGAGACTAGCGGGGGCACAGATACGCAGTATTTT.

In nucleotides, the CDR3 is TGTGCCAGCAGCCTGCAGACTAGCGGACTTACCTACGAGCAGTACTTC. Translated, it gives CASSLQTSGLTYEQYF. V usage is TRBV11-1 and J usage is TRBJ2-7; TRBD2 aligns across 9 bases. This CDR3 contains 16 residues. V dropped 5 bases and J dropped 2; count of bases not matched to a gene: 10. CDR1 and CDR2 from the germline V gene are SGHAT and FQDESV (reference sequence).

This clone was seen repeatedly, ten times or more. V gene TRBV7-8 combines with J gene TRBJ2-1; tentative D call: TRBD1 (6 bases). Trimming cost V 5 bases and J 3 bases, with 17 bases left between them. The CDR3 contains 16 residues. The germline CDR1 and CDR2 sequences are SGHVS and FQNEAQ. The CDR3 coding sequence is TGTGCCAGCAGCGCCGAGAGGGGGTCCAACTACAATGAGCAGTTCTTC. This sequence encodes CASSAERGSNYNEQFF.